The 29 T cell receptor beta chains given below trace back to one sample, sequenced in a study of blood T cell repertoires in COVID-19. Some clones are missing from TCRdb's copy, which holds only in-frame ones; the method was immunoSEQ multiplex PCR. The repertoire holds over 300,000 clones, with over 75% as singletons. Source material: PBMCs or T cells enriched from blood (not recorded which). The receptors come from a woman aged 18-30 years who had recovered from COVID-19.

This clone occurred a few times. The chain links TRBV3-1 (or the pseudogene TRBV3-2) to TRBJ2-2; D is unclear. The CDR3 length is 16 residues. The V and J ends lost 4 bases and 1 base respectively, with 13 bases between them. Germline-derived CDR1 and CDR2 are LGHDT and YNNKEL (reference sequence). This chain's CDR3 is CASSREASLNTGELFF. CDR3 DNA: TGTGCCAGCAGCCGCGAGGCCTCTCTGAACACCGGGGAGCTGTTTTTT.

The chain is built from TRBV24-1 and TRBJ2-2, with 10 bases aligning to TRBD1. CDR1 is KGHDR, CDR2 SFDVKD, per germline. Trimming at V came to 3 bases and at J to 0 bases, leaving 6 bases not matched to a gene. The CDR3 is 18 amino acids. Here the CDR3 DNA reads TGTGCCACCAGTGATACCCCGGGACAGGGGTCGAACACCGGGGAGCTGTTTTTT. It specifies CATSDTPGQGSNTGELFF.

The rearrangement joins TRBV5-1 to TRBJ2-3, with no clear D. Per the germline V gene, CDR1 is SGHRS and CDR2 is YFSETQ. V lost 2 bases and J lost 3, with 16 bases in between. The CDR3 consists of 16 residues. CDR3 sequence reads: CASSFGPVKATDTQYF. The CDR3 nucleotides read TGCGCCAGCAGCTTTGGTCCCGTCAAAGCAACAGATACGCAGTATTTT.

This clone was detected once. The chain links TRBV5-1 to TRBJ1-1, with 8 bases that match TRBD1. The CDR3 spans 15 residues. Germline lookup yields CDR1 SGHRS and CDR2 YFSETQ. V was clipped by 3 bases and J by 5 bases; unmatched bases: 9. The CDR3 region is CASSYRQGRRTEAFF. The CDR3, as DNA: TGCGCCAGCAGCTACCGACAGGGGAGAAGAACTGAAGCTTTCTTT.

The chain has TRBV19 and TRBJ1-6, with D possibly TRBD1 on 5 matching bases. Trimming removed 3 bases from V and 6 bases from J, with 12 bases in between. Germline-derived CDR1 and CDR2 are LNHDA and SQIVND (reference sequence). This CDR3 contains 15 residues. The CDR3 here is CASSIPGRINSPLHF. The CDR3 DNA reads as TGTGCCAGTAGTATTCCAGGGCGAATTAATTCACCCCTCCACTTT.

The chain joins TRBV1 to TRBJ1-4. TRBV1 is reported as a pseudogene. The CDR3 is 16 amino acids. The CDR3 loop is CTSSPQLREANEKLFF. The CDR3 nucleotides are TGCACCAGCAGCCCACAGCTCCGGGAGGCTAATGAAAAACTGTTTTTT.

The chain employs TRBV5-1 and TRBJ1-1; 8 nucleotides match TRBD1. CDR3 length equals 13 residues. The germline V gene encodes CDR1 SGHRS and CDR2 YFSETQ. V dropped 3 bases and J dropped 4; count of bases not matched to a gene: 2. The DNA of the CDR3 is TGCGCCAGCAGCTCGGACAGGGCCACTGAAGCTTTCTTT. Protein sequence: CASSSDRATEAFF.

The genes are TRBV5-1 and TRBJ2-3, with TRBD2 matching 10 bases. Germline V gene data show CDR1 as SGHRS and CDR2 as YFSETQ. After removal of 0 bases from V and 2 bases from J, the junction contained 3 bases not matched to a gene. The CDR3 loop spans 16 amino acids. The CDR3 DNA reads TGCGCCAGCAGCTTGGTACTAGCGGGGACCACAGATACGCAGTATTTT. Its protein is CASSLVLAGTTDTQYF.

The V gene is TRBV30, the J gene TRBJ2-4, with 14 bases fitting TRBD2. With 1 base clipped from V and 3 bases from J, the junction kept 5 bases outside the gene matches. Looked up from germline, CDR1 is GTSNPN and CDR2 is SVGIG (reference sequence). The CDR3 is 17 amino acids. The CDR3 loop is CAWSGLTSGGVKNIQYF. The CDR3 nucleotides read TGTGCCTGGAGTGGTTTGACTAGCGGGGGGGTCAAAAACATTCAGTACTTC.

This clone was recorded a few times. The chain joins TRBV19 to TRBJ1-1; 9 nucleotides align to TRBD1. V gave up 8 bases and J gave up 7 bases; unmatched junction bases: 2. The CDR3 covers 11 residues. Germline values: CDR1 LNHDA, CDR2 SQIVND (reference sequence). For the CDR3, the DNA is TGTGCCAGTGGACAGGGGAGTGAAGCTTTCTTT. It codes for CASGQGSEAFF.

The chain combines TRBV19 with TRBJ1-1; D is ambiguous. The V gene's germline CDR1 is LNHDA and CDR2 SQIVND (reference sequence). V was shortened by 4 bases and J by 4 bases, with 10 bases between the two germline ends. This CDR3 is 13 amino acids long. CDR3: CASSTSGSTEAFF. The CDR3 DNA reads TGTGCCAGTAGTACTTCAGGTTCCACTGAAGCTTTCTTT.

This clone was seen a handful of times. The chain is built from TRBV4-1 and TRBJ1-2; 7 bases match TRBD1. There are 16 residues in the CDR3. CDR1 is MGHRA, CDR2 YSYEKL, per germline. V trimming: 0 bases; J trimming: 4 bases; junction bases outside the gene matches: 8. Here the CDR3 DNA reads TGCGCCAGCAGCCAAGAAACAATGGCAGGGGGCTATGGCTACACCTTC. This sequence encodes CASSQETMAGGYGYTF.

The count of this clone is one. This chain links TRBV4-1 with TRBJ1-1; 9 bases are shared with TRBD1. CDR1 MGHRA and CDR2 YSYEKL come from the germline V gene. With V trimmed by 2 bases and J by 4 bases, 5 bases remained unmatched. CDR3 length equals 15 residues. The CDR3 here is CASSQTGGRGTEAFF. The CDR3, as DNA: TGCGCCAGCAGCCAAACAGGGGGCAGGGGCACTGAAGCTTTCTTT.

The V and J genes are TRBV7-9 and TRBJ2-3; 8 positions match TRBD2. Germline CDR1 is SEHNR and CDR2 is FQNEAQ (reference sequence). This CDR3 is 15 amino acids long. With 3 bases clipped from V and 6 bases from J, the junction kept 8 bases outside the gene matches. The CDR3 sequence: CASSFGTSIWDTQYF. CDR3 bases: TGTGCCAGCAGCTTCGGGACTAGTATATGGGATACGCAGTATTTT.

The CDR3 region is CASSDSGEGNEQFF. The CDR3 DNA sequence: TGTGCCAGCAGTGACAGCGGGGAGGGGAATGAGCAGTTCTTC. This chain joins TRBV6-1 and TRBJ2-1; 7 nucleotides align to TRBD2. Germline-derived CDR1 and CDR2 are MNHNS and SASEGT. This CDR3 region has 14 residues. V shed 3 bases, J shed 7 bases, and the junction held 6 bases outside the gene matches.

J is TRBJ1-3 and V is TRBV10-3, with D possibly being TRBD1 (5 bases). The germline V and J ends were trimmed by 11 bases and 2 bases, with 25 bases remaining between them. Germline V gene sequence: CDR1 ENHRY, CDR2 SYGVKD. This CDR3 is built from 17 residues. CDR3: CAPRATPTQEPGNTIYF. CDR3 in DNA: TGTGCCCCCAGGGCAACACCAACCCAGGAGCCTGGAAACACCATATATTTT.

The CDR3 spells CASSEFRGYSGNTIYF. The CDR3 region has the DNA TGTGCCAGCAGTGAGTTCCGCGGGTACTCTGGAAACACCATATATTTT. The J gene is TRBJ1-3, the V gene TRBV6-1; D unclear. Germline CDR1 and CDR2: MNHNS and SASEGT. The CDR3 spans 16 residues. V lost 3 bases, J lost 0 bases, and 12 bases lay in between.

V and J are TRBV24-1 and TRBJ1-1, with D maybe TRBD1 (5 bases). Per the germline V gene, CDR1 is KGHDR and CDR2 is SFDVKD. Trimming removed 0 bases at V and 5 bases at J, with 9 bases between. CDR3 length: 14 residues. The DNA for the CDR3 is TGTGCCACCAGTGATTTGCAGGGTGGGACTGAAGCTTTCTTT. Protein: CATSDLQGGTEAFF.

The rearrangement joins TRBV28 to TRBJ2-7; 12 nucleotides line up with TRBD1. The trim removed 2 bases at V and 6 bases at J, leaving 8 bases unmatched. The CDR3 loop spans 16 amino acids. Germline V gene lookup returns CDR1 MDHEN and CDR2 SYDVKM. The CDR3 is CASSLGPGQGAGEQYF. The CDR3 DNA sequence: TGTGCCAGCAGTTTAGGACCGGGACAGGGGGCGGGCGAGCAGTACTTC.

The chain uses TRBV11-2 and TRBJ2-5; 11 nucleotides line up with TRBD2. The V gene end was trimmed by 1 base and the J gene end by 0 bases; junction bases not matched to a gene: 1. The CDR3 extends over 16 amino acids. The germline gives CDR1 SGHAT, CDR2 FQNNGV. CDR3 amino acids: CASSLGLAGYQETQYF. In nucleotides, the CDR3 is TGTGCCAGCAGCTTAGGACTAGCGGGGTACCAAGAGACCCAGTACTTC.

V gene TRBV9 combines with J gene TRBJ2-7, with a possible D match to TRBD2 (6 bases). CDR1 SGDLS and CDR2 YYNGEE come from the germline V gene. The CDR3 covers 17 residues. The germline V and J ends were trimmed by 0 bases and 4 bases, with 20 bases remaining between them. For the CDR3, the DNA is TGTGCCAGCAGCGTAGATTCAGTGGCGGGAACGGGGTACGAGCAGTACTTC. This encodes CASSVDSVAGTGYEQYF.

This chain joins TRBV6-5 and TRBJ1-2; D not resolved. V was trimmed by 2 bases and J by 6 bases, leaving 10 bases between them. Germline CDR1 MNHEY, CDR2 SVGAGI. CDR3 length: 13 residues. CDR3 bases: TGTGCCAGCAGTTACAATAGAGGCCATGGCTACACCTTC. Translating gives CASSYNRGHGYTF.

The gene calls are TRBV28 and TRBJ1-3, with D tentatively TRBD1 (6 bases). With 2 bases removed from V and 3 bases from J, the gap between germline ends came to 11 bases. The CDR3 has 15 amino acids. The germline V gene has CDR1 MDHEN and CDR2 SYDVKM. The CDR3 loop is CASSLRGAGGNTIYF. CDR3 nucleotides: TGTGCCAGCAGTTTACGGGGGGCTGGTGGAAACACCATATATTTT.

The chain uses TRBV11-2 and TRBJ1-6; 10 bases match TRBD1. From germline, CDR1 is SGHAT and CDR2 FQNNGV. V lost 5 bases, J lost 5 bases, and 3 bases stayed unmatched. This CDR3 contains 15 residues. As DNA, the CDR3 is TGTGCCAGCAGCCCGGACAGGGGGAATAATTCACCCCTCCACTTT. Translation gives CASSPDRGNNSPLHF. The full variable domain, its missing parts supplied by reference TRBV11-2 and TRBJ1-6, is EAGVAQSPRYKIIEKRQSVAFWCNPISGHATLYWYQQILGQGPKLLIQFQNNGVVDDSQLPKDRFSAERLKGVDSTLKIQPAKLEDSAVYLCASSPDRGNNSPLHFGNGTRLTVT.

This clone was detected only a few times. This chain's CDR3 is CASSFSTGGSIYEQYF. For the CDR3, the DNA is TGTGCCAGCAGCTTTTCGACGGGGGGTTCCATCTACGAGCAGTACTTC. The chain joins TRBV7-8 to TRBJ2-7; 7 bases map to TRBD2. The V and J ends lost 3 bases and 3 bases, in that order; junction bases with no gene match: 11. This CDR3 is built from 16 residues. Germline CDR1 and CDR2: SGHVS and FQNEAQ. The full variable domain, in which reference TRBV7-8 and TRBJ2-7 provide the parts outside the CDR3, is GAGVSQSPRYKVAKRGQDVALRCDPISGHVSLFWYQQALGQGPEFLTYFQNEAQLDKSGLPSDRFFAERPEGSVSTLKIQRTQQEDSAVYLCASSFSTGGSIYEQYFGPGTRLTVT.

V usage is TRBV29-1 and J usage is TRBJ1-2, with D possibly matching TRBD1 (5 bases). V lost 0 bases, J lost 3 bases, and 14 bases lay in between. This CDR3 comprises 15 residues. Looked up from germline, CDR1 is SQVTM and CDR2 is ANQGSEA. For the CDR3, the DNA is TGCAGCGTTGAAGATGTCCCGGGGGACCACTATGGCTACACCTTC. Translating gives CSVEDVPGDHYGYTF.

This clone was counted once. V and J are TRBV14 and TRBJ1-2; D is perhaps TRBD1 (6 bases). Germline V CDR1 and CDR2: SGHDN, FVKESK. V was clipped by 0 bases and J by 3 bases, with 8 bases between them. CDR3 length: 14 amino acids. The CDR3 DNA is TGTGCCAGCAGCCAAGAAACAGGGTACTATGGCTACACCTTC. This gives the protein CASSQETGYYGYTF.

The chain carries TRBV5-1 and TRBJ1-2; 7 bases are shared with TRBD1. The J segment lost 4 bases and the V segment lost 2 bases, leaving 5 bases of the junction unmatched. Germline CDR1 and CDR2: SGHRS and YFSETQ. The CDR3 consists of 14 residues. The CDR3: CASSFRQGGYGYTF. In DNA form, the CDR3 reads TGCGCCAGCAGCTTCCGACAGGGAGGCTATGGCTACACCTTC.

The genes are TRBV11-2 and TRBJ2-7; D is undetermined. Looked up from germline, CDR1 is SGHAT and CDR2 is FQNNGV. Trimming shortened V by 1 base and J by 4 bases, and 8 bases separated the two germline ends. This CDR3 has 13 residues. CDR3 amino acids: CASSLASSYEQYF. Here the CDR3 DNA reads TGTGCCAGCAGCTTAGCTTCTTCGTACGAGCAGTACTTC.